The rows below give T cell receptor beta chains drawn from one sample of a study of OX40 agonist ivuxolimab in advanced cancers. Method: immunoSEQ multiplex PCR; TCRdb's copy keeps in-frame clones and lacks some. This repertoire shows around 48,000 clones, 83% found once; its top ten account for approximately 1.1%. This specimen was CD4+ or CD8+ T cells sorted from blood, taken in a trial of the OX40 agonist ivuxolimab. The receptors originated from an adult with an advanced solid tumor such as melanoma, head and neck, liver or kidney cancer. CDR3s include the opening cysteine and the closing phenylalanine or tryptophan. The D gene is left open where the match is weak. Part of the rows lack a size; the others show once, few, many or a class for expanded clones.

TRBV19	13	TRBJ2-3	.	.	TGTGCCAGTAAGGCCCAAGGTTTGGGGCAGCAGTATTTT	CASKAQGLGQQYF
TRBV2	15	TRBJ2-4	.	TRBD1	TGTGCCAGCAGTCACCCGGACAGGGGAGGGGGCATTCAGTACTTC	CASSHPDRGGGIQYF
TRBV29-1	12	TRBJ1-1	once	.	TGCAGCGTTGAAGGGCAAAGCGACCAAGCTTTCTTT	CSVEGQSDQAFF
TRBV10-2	15	TRBJ1-6	.	.	TGCGCCAGCACCCGAGGGGGGCAGCGAGGTTCACCCCTCCACTTT	CASTRGGQRGSPLHF
TRBV19	14	TRBJ2-1	.	.	TGTGCCAGTAGTATAGAACGGGGATACAATGAGCAGTTCTTC	CASSIERGYNEQFF
TRBV6-5	13	TRBJ2-7	.	.	TGTGCCAGCAGTTACCGGCAGGGCCGCGAGCAGTACTTC	CASSYRQGREQYF
TRBV5-6	15	TRBJ1-6	.	.	TGTGCCAGCAGCTTGGCCGGTATGGGCAATTCACCCCTCCACTTT	CASSLAGMGNSPLHF
TRBV7-9	16	TRBJ2-5	few	.	TGTGCCAGCAGCTTAGGACAAAGTCTCTACCAAGAGACCCAGTACTTC	CASSLGQSLYQETQYF
TRBV30	11	TRBJ2-7	.	.	TGTGCCTGGAGTGGAACCTACGAGCAGTACTTC	CAWSGTYEQYF
TRBV5-1	13	TRBJ1-2	few	.	TGCGCCAGCGCAAGGGACGCAAACTATGGCTACACCTTC	CASARDANYGYTF
TRBV2	14	TRBJ2-7	.	TRBD2	TGTGCCAGCAGTGAAAGCATAGCGGGTTACGAGCAGTACTTC	CASSESIAGYEQYF
TRBV5-1	15	TRBJ2-7	.	.	TGCGCCAGCAGCTTGGGGGAGATAGTGTTCTACGAGCAGTACTTC	CASSLGEIVFYEQYF
TRBV9	18	TRBJ2-2	.	TRBD2	TGTGCCAGCAGCGTAGGGACTAGCGGGGGGGCTGCCACCGGGGAGCTGTTTTTT	CASSVGTSGGAATGELFF
TRBV10-3	15	TRBJ2-3	.	.	TGTGCCATCAGAAACCCTGGGTTACATTCGGATACGCAGTATTTT	CAIRNPGLHSDTQYF
TRBV6-1	13	TRBJ2-7	.	TRBD1	TGTGCCACCACCGGGACAGAAACCTACGAGCAGTACTTC	CATTGTETYEQYF
TRBV4-1	16	TRBJ2-4	.	TRBD1	TGCGCCAGCAGCCAAGCCCAGGGGGCGGCCAAAAACATTCAGTACTTC	CASSQAQGAAKNIQYF
TRBV5-4	13	TRBJ1-1	few	.	TGTGCCAGCACCCCGGGCCTGAACACTGAAGCTTTCTTT	CASTPGLNTEAFF
TRBV5-1	15	TRBJ1-6	.	.	TGCGCCAGCAGCCTGCAAGGACAGTATAATTCACCCCTCCACTTT	CASSLQGQYNSPLHF
TRBV9	15	TRBJ2-7	.	.	TGTGCCGGCAGTCCCCGAGACACCCTTTCCTACGAGCAGTACTTC	CAGSPRDTLSYEQYF
TRBV19	13	TRBJ2-7	.	TRBD1	TGTGCCACCAAGGGGGCCTCTTCTTACGAGCAGTACTTC	CATKGASSYEQYF
TRBV6-5	15	TRBJ2-7	.	.	TGTGCCAGCAGACGGAACAGGGTCGAAGCCAACGAGCAGTACTTC	CASRRNRVEANEQYF
TRBV11-3	13	TRBJ2-2	.	.	TGTGCCAGCAAGAGAGAAAACACCGGGGAGCTGTTTTTT	CASKRENTGELFF
TRBV25-1	14	TRBJ2-5	once	.	TGTGCCAGCAGTGAATTTAGGGGTGAAGAGACCCAGTACTTC	CASSEFRGEETQYF
TRBV5-6	14	TRBJ2-5	.	.	TGTGCCAGCAGCTTGGTGGGGGTCCAAGAGACCCAGTACTTC	CASSLVGVQETQYF
TRBV6-6	14	TRBJ2-7	.	.	TGTGCCAGCATTAATAACAAGGCCTCCTACGAGCAGTACTTC	CASINNKASYEQYF
TRBV7-9	12	TRBJ1-2	.	.	TGTGCCAGCAGCGCGCCCGGGAATGGCTACACCTTC	CASSAPGNGYTF
TRBV4-1	15	TRBJ1-4	.	.	TGCGCCAGCAGCCAACCGTCGGGAGGGCAGGAAAAACTGTTTTTT	CASSQPSGGQEKLFF
TRBV6-6	14	TRBJ2-3	.	.	TGTGCCAGCAGTTCCCCCCATCGGACAGATACGCAGTATTTT	CASSSPHRTDTQYF
TRBV30	16	TRBJ2-2	.	.	TGTGCCTGGAGCTGGAGGTCCCTAGGAAACACCGGGGAGCTGTTTTTT	CAWSWRSLGNTGELFF
TRBV9	13	TRBJ2-5	once	.	TGTGCCAGCAGCGGACAGTCTCTGGAGACCCAGTACTTC	CASSGQSLETQYF
TRBV11-2	13	TRBJ1-2	.	.	TGTGCCAGCAGTCTTGACAGGAGCTATGGCTACACCTTC	CASSLDRSYGYTF
TRBV7-9	15	TRBJ1-2	.	.	TGTGCCAGCAGCTTAGCGGGGGTCGCAGGGGTCGGCTACACCTTC	CASSLAGVAGVGYTF
TRBV10-2	14	TRBJ2-3	.	.	TGCGCCAGCAGGAACGGGTATAGCACAGATACGCAGTATTTT	CASRNGYSTDTQYF
TRBV7-2	16	TRBJ2-3	.	.	TGTGCCAGCAGCCGGGGAACAGCTTACTCCACAGATACGCAGTATTTT	CASSRGTAYSTDTQYF
TRBV5-1	14	TRBJ1-1	.	.	TGCGCCAGCAGCTTGCAAACAGTAAACACTGAAGCTTTCTTT	CASSLQTVNTEAFF
TRBV6-4	19	TRBJ1-5	.	TRBD1	TGTGCCAGCAGTGAACCCCCTTATCTAGGGACAGTTAGCAATCAGCCCCAGCATTTT	CASSEPPYLGTVSNQPQHF